This entry describes one TCR beta chain. Study members were between roughly 18 and 100 years old and lived in 20 to 30 US regions. The data were taken from a study of blood T cell repertoires in COVID-19. Study-level information: Nucleic acid was either cDNA or gDNA, and it came from T cells, B-cell-depleted T cells, or PBMCs.

Methods used by the authors: How many nucleated cells were present was estimated from reference gene primer amplification. TCRdb's table, derived via immunoSEQ multiplex PCR, lists solely in-frame clones and lacks some. V and J calls and clone size are copied from that table; D and trimming were computed from the DNA. Here the sample spans over 110,000 clones, 84% being singletons. CDR1 and CDR2 (germline): SGDLS, YYNGEE. CDR3 size: 15 residues. With 0 bases removed from V and 3 bases from J, the gap between germline ends came to 10 bases. V gene TRBV9 combines with J gene TRBJ2-1, with D possibly matching TRBD1 (6 bases). The receptor comes from a man aged 50-60 years in a cohort exposed to, infected with or recovered from COVID-19 (not recorded which). The sequencing sample was made of PBMCs or T cells enriched from blood (not recorded which). The CDR3 sequence: CASSVVQGIYNEQFF. For the CDR3, the DNA is TGTGCCAGCAGCGTAGTCCAGGGGATCTACAATGAGCAGTTCTTC. Filled out from reference TRBV9 and TRBJ2-1, the complete variable domain reads DSGVTQTPKHLITATGQRVTLRCSPRSGDLSVYWYQQSLDQGLQFLIQYYNGEERAKGNILERFSAQQFPDLHSELNLSSLELGDSALYFCASSVVQGIYNEQFFGPGTRLTVL.